Presented here are 25 T cell receptor beta chains from one specimen sequenced in a study of cytomegalovirus exposure and HLA in healthy donors. PCR employed 60 Vbeta and 13 Jbeta primers. Generated by immunoSEQ multiplex PCR, the TCRdb table keeps only in-frame clones and is missing some. This table holds 130,000 or so clones, roughly 84% found once. Sequencing was done on a sample of PBMCs. Receptor source: a woman younger than 35 in good health and CMV-seropositive.

V usage is TRBV7-3 and J usage is TRBJ2-7, with a possible D match to TRBD1 (6 bases). The CDR3 covers 13 residues. CDR1 SGHTA and CDR2 FQGTGA come from the germline V gene. V gave up 3 bases and J gave up 1 base, with 7 bases separating them. The CDR3 sequence: CASSFGQSYEQYF. In DNA, the CDR3 is TGTGCCAGCAGCTTCGGACAGTCCTACGAGCAGTACTTC.

This clone was seen a handful of times. CDR3 sequence: CASGLLSSYEQYF. CDR3 nucleotides: TGCGCCAGCGGACTGTTGAGCTCCTACGAGCAGTACTTC. The J gene is TRBJ2-7, the V gene TRBV5-1; D may be TRBD2 (5 bases). Trimming stripped 7 bases from V and 0 bases from J, with 11 bases between. The CDR3 contains 13 residues. From germline, CDR1 is SGHRS and CDR2 YFSETQ.

The chain combines TRBV27 with TRBJ1-5; TRBD1 is a possible D gene (6 bases). The germline V gene has CDR1 MNHEY and CDR2 SMNVEV (reference sequence). V was trimmed by 9 bases and J by 0 bases, leaving 24 bases between them. The CDR3 is made up of 18 amino acids. CDR3 DNA: TGTGCCAGACACCCCCCTGGGGGCTGGGGTTATAGCAATCAGCCCCAGCATTTT. Translation: CARHPPGGWGYSNQPQHF.

The chain recombines TRBV7-9 with TRBJ2-3; TRBD2 agrees at 7 bases. The CDR3 totals 15 residues. The germline V gene has CDR1 SEHNR and CDR2 FQNEAQ (reference sequence). V was clipped by 4 bases and J by 6 bases; unmatched bases: 10. The CDR3: CASSSPGTGGDTQYF. The CDR3 DNA reads TGTGCCAGCAGCTCCCCCGGGACCGGGGGGGATACGCAGTATTTT.

Turning to this clone: At the DNA level, this CDR3 is encoded by other sequences in the same sample as well. The chain employs TRBV5-1 and TRBJ2-2, with D hard to call. Germline V gene data show CDR1 as SGHRS and CDR2 as YFSETQ. Trimming took 0 bases from V and 0 from J, leaving 3 bases between them. This CDR3 spans 14 amino acids. CDR3 DNA: TGCGCCAGCAGCTTGGACACGAACACCGGGGAGCTGTTTTTT. The encoded protein is CASSLDTNTGELFF.

This clone was seen only once. The chain links TRBV7-6 to TRBJ2-7; D possibly corresponds to TRBD2 (5 bases). The CDR3 is made up of 14 amino acids. Between the trimmed V and J ends, which lost 4 bases and 2 bases, there was a span of 12 bases. The germline V gene has CDR1 SGHVS and CDR2 FNYEAQ. The CDR3 loop is CASSSAGGTYEQYF. The CDR3 bases are TGTGCCAGCAGCTCCGCGGGCGGAACCTACGAGCAGTACTTC. Full variable domain (remainder filled in from reference TRBV7-6 and TRBJ2-7): GAGVSQSPRYKVTKRGQDVALRCDPISGHVSLYWYRQALGQGPEFLTYFNYEAQQDKSGLPNDRFSAERPEGSISTLTIQRTEQRDSAMYRCASSSAGGTYEQYFGPGTRLTVT.

The CDR3 DNA reads as TGTGCCTGGAGTGTTGGCCAGGGTCATGGCTACACCTTC. Protein sequence: CAWSVGQGHGYTF. V and J are TRBV30 and TRBJ1-2; D may be TRBD1 (5 bases). Germline CDR1 GTSNPN, CDR2 SVGIG (reference sequence). The CDR3 length is 13 residues. V was cut by 0 bases and J by 6 bases, with 11 bases left in between.

As concerns this clone: Germline is not matched at one junction end, which may reflect a read error. The chain has TRBV7-3 and TRBJ2-5; 8 bases are a match to TRBD2. Germline V gene lookup returns CDR1 SGHTA and CDR2 FQGTGA. The length of the CDR3 is 12 residues. Written as DNA, the CDR3 is TGTGCCAGCAGCTTCTACGGGGGGGGGAAGAACTTC. Residues: CASSFYGGGKNF.

The V gene is TRBV5-1, the J gene TRBJ1-4; D is possibly TRBD1 (5 bases). Germline CDR1 and CDR2: SGHRS and YFSETQ. V was clipped by 5 bases and J by 3 bases, with 17 bases between them. The CDR3 runs to 16 residues. CDR3 residues: CASRPGGQGSNEKLFF. DNA of the CDR3: TGCGCCAGCAGACCGGGAGGGCAGGGCTCTAATGAAAAACTGTTTTTT.

In DNA form, the CDR3 reads TGCAGCGTCAAGGCGGGACAGGGTGGGGATACGCAGTATTTT. This encodes CSVKAGQGGDTQYF. The rearrangement links TRBV29-1 to TRBJ2-3; 9 nucleotides line up with TRBD1. This CDR3 contains 14 residues. V was pared by 6 bases and J by 6 bases, with 10 bases of the junction left unmatched. Looked up from germline, CDR1 is SQVTM and CDR2 is ANQGSEA.

The gene calls are TRBV28 and TRBJ2-2; D might be TRBD2 (6 bases). The CDR3 is 15 amino acids. In germline, CDR1 is MDHEN, CDR2 SYDVKM. Deletions cut 2 bases from V and 5 bases from J, with 12 bases between. The DNA of the CDR3 is TGTGCCAGCAGTTTAGGCGGGGTCCTTACCGGGGAGCTGTTTTTT. This translates into CASSLGGVLTGELFF.

Remarks on this clone: The CDR3 carries no conserved terminal phenylalanine or tryptophan, so it likely arises from a read error. The DNA is left out, because the CDR3 cannot be placed on it with certainty; the CDR3 is given as TCRdb lists it. The V and J genes are TRBV6-6 and TRBJ2-3; TRBD2 is the table's D call, not checked against the DNA. Germline loops: CDR1 MNHNY, CDR2 SVGAGI (reference sequence). The CDR3 region is 12 residues in length, termini included. This chain's CDR3 is CASSYLAGGPLL.

The V gene is TRBV19, the J gene TRBJ1-5; TRBD1 matches at 7 bases. The CDR3 is 16 residues long. V lost 4 bases, J lost 2 bases, and 8 bases stayed unmatched. Germline V lookup: CDR1 LNHDA, CDR2 SQIVND (reference sequence). The CDR3 coding sequence is TGTGCCAGTAGTACCAGACAGGGTTGGGGCAATCAGCCCCAGCATTTT. Its protein product is CASSTRQGWGNQPQHF. The full variable domain, rest sourced from reference TRBV19 and TRBJ1-5, is DGGITQSPKYLFRKEGQNVTLSCEQNLNHDAMYWYRQDPGQGLRLIYYSQIVNDFQKGDIAEGYSVSREKKESFPLTVTSAQKNPTAFYLCASSTRQGWGNQPQHFGDGTRLSIL.

V usage is TRBV10-3 and J usage is TRBJ2-2, with unresolved D. CDR3 length: 15 residues. V lost 0 bases to trimming and J lost 2 bases, with 7 bases between them. Germline V gene data show CDR1 as ENHRY and CDR2 as SYGVKD. CDR3 protein: CAISESKQNTGELFF. The CDR3 nucleotides read TGTGCCATCAGTGAGTCAAAACAAAACACCGGGGAGCTGTTTTTT.

This clone was found a few times. This sequence joins TRBV9 and TRBJ2-5; D not certain. The CDR3 is made up of 13 amino acids. V lost 3 bases to trimming and J lost 2 bases, with 8 bases between them. Germline CDR1 is SGDLS and CDR2 is YYNGEE. CDR3 DNA: TGTGCCAGCAGCGCGAGCTCGCAAGAGACCCAGTACTTC. Translation gives CASSASSQETQYF.

J is TRBJ2-5 and V is TRBV18, with D uncertain. The J call may be in error: the DNA end matches TRBJ2-7 better. Looked up from germline, CDR1 is KGHSH and CDR2 is LQKENI. CDR3 length: 14 amino acids. CDR3 protein: CASSPVPDYYEQYF. CDR3 nucleotide sequence: TGTGCCAGCTCACCAGTTCCGGATTACTACGAGCAGTACTTC.

This rearrangement joins TRBV30 to TRBJ1-3; TRBD1 matches 7 bases. J lost 4 bases, V lost 8 bases, and 11 bases had no gene match. Germline-derived CDR1 and CDR2 are GTSNPN and SVGIG (reference sequence). CDR3 length: 14 residues. The CDR3 nucleotides are TGTGCCGCAGGGGGGAAGGTTGCGGGAAACACCATATATTTT. It translates to CAAGGKVAGNTIYF.

A few counts support this clone. The rearrangement links TRBV30 to TRBJ1-1; TRBD1 aligns across 8 bases. Germline trimming cut 0 bases from V and 0 bases from J; bases unmatched to any gene: 6. This CDR3 has 16 residues. The germline gives CDR1 GTSNPN, CDR2 SVGIG (reference sequence). The CDR3 region is CAWSVTGGGMNTEAFF. CDR3 DNA sequence: TGTGCCTGGAGTGTAACAGGGGGGGGAATGAACACTGAAGCTTTCTTT.

A few counts support this clone. This sequence joins TRBV25-1 and TRBJ1-2; TRBD1 might be the D (5 bases). V lost 0 bases and J lost 6, with 17 bases in between. CDR1 is MGHDK and CDR2 is SYGVNS in the germline V gene. This CDR3 has 16 amino acids. The CDR3 is CASSEYIWGERDGYTF. The CDR3 region has the DNA TGTGCCAGCAGTGAATATATCTGGGGCGAAAGAGATGGCTACACCTTC.

The rearrangement uses TRBV19 and TRBJ1-2, with 7 bases identical to TRBD1. Germline CDR1 reads LNHDA; CDR2 reads SQIVND (reference sequence). The CDR3 consists of 15 residues. The V and J ends lost 5 bases and 4 bases, in that order; junction bases with no gene match: 10. The DNA of the CDR3 is TGTGCCAGTAGTTGGGGACAGTCGCGGGGCTATGGCTACACCTTC. Amino acids: CASSWGQSRGYGYTF.

This clone has just a few counts. V is TRBV6-5 and J is TRBJ2-1; D may be TRBD2 (6 bases). This CDR3 spans 16 amino acids. V gave up 2 bases and J gave up 5 bases, with 16 bases separating them. The germline gives CDR1 MNHEY, CDR2 SVGAGI. The CDR3 region has the DNA TGTGCCAGCAGTTACCGTCGGGGAGGAGGTAACAATGAGCAGTTCTTC. This translates into CASSYRRGGGNNEQFF.

This chain joins TRBV6-5 and TRBJ1-4; no firm D call. This CDR3 has 14 residues. Germline values: CDR1 MNHEY, CDR2 SVGAGI. The V end was cut by 7 bases, the J end by 0 bases, with 9 bases between. The CDR3 here is CASTVTATNEKLFF. Written as DNA, the CDR3 is TGTGCCAGCACCGTTACAGCAACTAATGAAAAACTGTTTTTT.

The J gene is TRBJ1-1, the V gene TRBV19; unclear D gene. Trimming removed 8 bases from V and 4 bases from J, with 8 bases in between. The CDR3 covers 11 residues. Germline CDR1 and CDR2: LNHDA and SQIVND (reference sequence). CDR3: CASHSFTEAFF. The CDR3 region has the DNA TGTGCCAGTCACAGTTTCACTGAAGCTTTCTTT. The entire variable domain, with the rest obtained from reference TRBV19 and TRBJ1-1, is as follows: DGGITQSPKYLFRKEGQNVTLSCEQNLNHDAMYWYRQDPGQGLRLIYYSQIVNDFQKGDIAEGYSVSREKKESFPLTVTSAQKNPTAFYLCASHSFTEAFFGQGTRLTVV.

The J gene is TRBJ2-2, the V gene TRBV6-1; D not certain. This CDR3 is 15 amino acids long. Trimming took off 7 bases at V and 4 bases at J, with 16 bases between the two ends. Germline assignment: CDR1 MNHNS and CDR2 SASEGT. The CDR3 reads CASISRVISTGELFF. The DNA of the CDR3 is TGTGCCAGCATATCCCGGGTGATATCCACCGGGGAGCTGTTTTTT.

The chain links TRBV7-6 to TRBJ1-5, with D unclear. CDR1 and CDR2 (germline): SGHVS, FNYEAQ. V was trimmed by 1 base and J by 3 bases, leaving 4 bases between them. The CDR3 is 13 residues long. The CDR3 region has the DNA TGTGCCAGCAGCTTAGACAACAATCAGCCCCAGCATTTT. Translating gives CASSLDNNQPQHF.